The clone carrying this TCR beta chain was seen many times. Template was genomic DNA; TCR beta CDR3 amplified in two multiplex PCR rounds. Initially, in first-round PCR, primers specific to each TRBV and TRBJ gene were used. MiXCR, run by TCRdb on the multiplex PCR reads, gives a single entry per CDR3 protein. The sample holds about 51,000 distinct CDR3 sequences; around a third are singletons and the top ten take 9.2%. This entry is derived from a study of prognosis after radiotherapy for stage I lung cancer. The receptor comes from a donor aged 50 or older with non-small cell lung cancer. The sequenced sample was PBMCs, obtained before or after stereotactic body radiation therapy (not recorded which).

This CDR3 reads CASSLSKTSGRNFRETQYF. In nucleotides, the CDR3 is TGCGCCAGCAGCTTGTCCAAGACTAGCGGGAGGAACTTCAGGGAGACCCAGTACTTC. The rearrangement joins TRBV5-1 to TRBJ2-5, with TRBD2 matching 13 bases. The CDR3 runs 19 residues. V lost 1 base, J lost 5 bases, and 14 bases stayed unmatched. Germline CDR1 reads SGHRS; CDR2 reads YFSETQ.